This T cell receptor (beta chain) is from a study of early T cells in non-severe SARS-CoV-2 infection. Losses at the gene ends were 4 bases for V and 0 bases for J; bases not matched to a gene: 7. The CDR3 spans 17 residues. Germline V gene lookup returns CDR1 SQVTM and CDR2 ANQGSEA. Attached unique molecular identifiers marked individual cDNA molecules. TCRdb independently ran MiXCR on the 5' RACE reads; one entry per CDR3 protein. The sample holds tens of thousands of distinct CDR3 sequences, 6.8% seen once. The chain carries TRBV29-1 and TRBJ2-3; TRBD2 agrees at 13 bases. The material sequenced was whole blood, taken at baseline. This TCR derives from an adult who was a healthcare worker with PCR-confirmed SARS-CoV-2 infection or an uninfected control (not recorded which). CDR3 bases: TGCAGCGTTGCGCTACTAGCGGGAGGGCCGAGCACAGATACGCAGTATTTT. Protein sequence: CSVALLAGGPSTDTQYF.